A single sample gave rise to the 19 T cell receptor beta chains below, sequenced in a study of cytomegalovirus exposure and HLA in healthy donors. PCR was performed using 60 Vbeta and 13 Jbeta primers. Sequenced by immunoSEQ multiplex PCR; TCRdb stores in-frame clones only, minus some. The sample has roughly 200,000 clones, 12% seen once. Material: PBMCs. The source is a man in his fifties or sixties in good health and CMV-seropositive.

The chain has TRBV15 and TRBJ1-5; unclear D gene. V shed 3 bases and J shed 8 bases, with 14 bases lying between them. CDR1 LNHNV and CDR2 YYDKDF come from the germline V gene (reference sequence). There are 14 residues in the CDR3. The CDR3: CATSRLGGVKPQHF. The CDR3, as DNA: TGTGCCACCAGCAGGTTAGGAGGCGTGAAGCCCCAGCATTTT.

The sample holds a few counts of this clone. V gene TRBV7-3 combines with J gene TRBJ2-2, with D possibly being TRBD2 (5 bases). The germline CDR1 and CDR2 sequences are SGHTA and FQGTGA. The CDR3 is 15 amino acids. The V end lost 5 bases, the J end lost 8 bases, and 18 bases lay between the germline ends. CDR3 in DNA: TGTGCCAGCAGCCCCCGGGGTCCCGAAGGGGGGGAGCTGTTTTTT. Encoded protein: CASSPRGPEGGELFF.

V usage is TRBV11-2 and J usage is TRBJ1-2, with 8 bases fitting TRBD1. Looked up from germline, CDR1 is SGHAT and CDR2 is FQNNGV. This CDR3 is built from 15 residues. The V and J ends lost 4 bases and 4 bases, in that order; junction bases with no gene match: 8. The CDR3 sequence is CASSSRQGLSYGYTF. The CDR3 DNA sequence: TGTGCCAGCAGCTCCAGACAGGGGTTAAGCTATGGCTACACCTTC.

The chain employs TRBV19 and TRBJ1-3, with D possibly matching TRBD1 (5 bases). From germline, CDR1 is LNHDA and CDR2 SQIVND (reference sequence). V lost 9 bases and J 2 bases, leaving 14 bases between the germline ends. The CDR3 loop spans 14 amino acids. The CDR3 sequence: CASRRESAGNTIYF. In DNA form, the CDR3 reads TGTGCCAGCCGCAGGGAATCAGCTGGAAACACCATATATTTT. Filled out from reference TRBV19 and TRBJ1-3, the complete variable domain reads DGGITQSPKYLFRKEGQNVTLSCEQNLNHDAMYWYRQDPGQGLRLIYYSQIVNDFQKGDIAEGYSVSREKKESFPLTVTSAQKNPTAFYLCASRRESAGNTIYFGEGSWLTVV.

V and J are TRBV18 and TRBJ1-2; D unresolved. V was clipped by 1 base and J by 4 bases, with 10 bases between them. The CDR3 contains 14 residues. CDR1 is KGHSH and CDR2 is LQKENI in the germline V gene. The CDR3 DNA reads TGTGCCAGCTCACCACGGGAGACAACCTATGGCTACACCTTC. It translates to CASSPRETTYGYTF.

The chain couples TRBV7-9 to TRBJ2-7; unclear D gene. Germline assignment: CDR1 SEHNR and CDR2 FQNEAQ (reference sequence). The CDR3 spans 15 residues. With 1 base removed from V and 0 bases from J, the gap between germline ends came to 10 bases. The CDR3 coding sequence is TGTGCCAGCAGCTTAGAGGTAGCCCGCTCCTACGAGCAGTACTTC. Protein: CASSLEVARSYEQYF.

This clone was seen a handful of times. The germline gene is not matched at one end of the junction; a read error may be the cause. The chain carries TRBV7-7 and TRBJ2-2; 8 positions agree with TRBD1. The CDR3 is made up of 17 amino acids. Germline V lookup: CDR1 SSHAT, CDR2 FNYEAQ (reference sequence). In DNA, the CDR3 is TGTGCTAGCAGCTCGAAACAGGGGGTTCGGAACACCGGGGAGCTGTTTTTT. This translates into CASSSKQGVRNTGELFF.

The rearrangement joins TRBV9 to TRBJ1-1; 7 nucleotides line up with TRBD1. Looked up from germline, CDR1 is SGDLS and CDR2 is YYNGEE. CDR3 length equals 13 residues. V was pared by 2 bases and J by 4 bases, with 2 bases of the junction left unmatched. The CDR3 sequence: CASSVPGGTEAFF. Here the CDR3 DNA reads TGTGCCAGCAGCGTTCCAGGGGGCACTGAAGCTTTCTTT.

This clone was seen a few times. The CDR3 here is CASSLRSRPVDTQYF. CDR3 in DNA: TGTGCCAGCAGCTTAAGATCCAGGCCCGTAGATACGCAGTATTTT. The genes are TRBV7-8 and TRBJ2-3; D is unclear. Germline-derived CDR1 and CDR2 are SGHVS and FQNEAQ. The CDR3 length is 15 residues. With 2 bases removed from V and 5 bases from J, the gap between germline ends came to 14 bases.

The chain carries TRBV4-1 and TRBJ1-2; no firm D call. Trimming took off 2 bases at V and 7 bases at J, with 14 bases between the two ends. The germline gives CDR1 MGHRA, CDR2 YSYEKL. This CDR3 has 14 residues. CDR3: CASSQSGVVGGYTF. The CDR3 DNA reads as TGCGCCAGCAGCCAAAGCGGGGTAGTGGGTGGCTACACCTTC.

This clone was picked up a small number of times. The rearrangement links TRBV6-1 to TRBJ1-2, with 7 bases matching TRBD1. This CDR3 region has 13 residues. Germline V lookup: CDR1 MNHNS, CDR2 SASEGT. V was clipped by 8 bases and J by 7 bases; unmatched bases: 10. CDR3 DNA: TGTGCCAGCGAGAACAGGGGCAGGGTTGGCTACACCTTC. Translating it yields CASENRGRVGYTF.

DNA of the CDR3: TGTGCCAGCAATGTCCGCGGAGGCCACACTGAAGCTTTCTTT. It encodes CASNVRGGHTEAFF. This sequence joins TRBV27 and TRBJ1-1; no definite D call. CDR1 is MNHEY and CDR2 is SMNVEV in the germline V gene (reference sequence). V was shortened by 7 bases and J by 3 bases, with 15 bases between the two germline ends. CDR3 length: 14 residues.

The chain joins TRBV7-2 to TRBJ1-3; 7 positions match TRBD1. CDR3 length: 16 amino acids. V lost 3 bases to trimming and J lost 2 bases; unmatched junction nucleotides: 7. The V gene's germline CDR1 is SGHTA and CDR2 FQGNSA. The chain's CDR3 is CASSLVTGSTGNTIYF. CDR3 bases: TGTGCCAGCAGCTTGGTGACAGGGAGCACTGGAAACACCATATATTTT.

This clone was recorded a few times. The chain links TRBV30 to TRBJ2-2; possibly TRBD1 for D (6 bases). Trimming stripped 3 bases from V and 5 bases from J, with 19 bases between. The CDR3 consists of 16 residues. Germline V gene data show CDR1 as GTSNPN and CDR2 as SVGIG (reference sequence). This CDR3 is CAWRGNGQSRTGELFF. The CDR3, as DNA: TGTGCCTGGAGGGGAAATGGACAGAGTAGGACCGGGGAGCTGTTTTTT. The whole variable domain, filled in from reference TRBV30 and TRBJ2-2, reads SQTIHQWPATLVQPVGSPLSLECTVEGTSNPNLYWYRQAAGRGLQLLFYSVGIGQISSEVPQNLSASRPQDRQFILSSKKLLLSDSGFYLCAWRGNGQSRTGELFFGEGSRLTVL.

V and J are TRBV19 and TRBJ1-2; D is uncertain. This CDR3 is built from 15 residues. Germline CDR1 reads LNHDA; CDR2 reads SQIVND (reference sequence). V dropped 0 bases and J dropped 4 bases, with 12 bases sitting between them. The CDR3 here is CASSIEAERGYGYTF. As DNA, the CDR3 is TGTGCCAGTAGTATAGAGGCAGAGAGAGGCTATGGCTACACCTTC.

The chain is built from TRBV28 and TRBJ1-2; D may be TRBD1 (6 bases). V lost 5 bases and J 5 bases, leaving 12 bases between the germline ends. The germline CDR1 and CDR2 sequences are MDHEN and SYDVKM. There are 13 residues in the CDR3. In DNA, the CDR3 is TGTGCCAGCAGTACTACAGGGTATTATGGCTACACCTTC. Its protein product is CASSTTGYYGYTF.

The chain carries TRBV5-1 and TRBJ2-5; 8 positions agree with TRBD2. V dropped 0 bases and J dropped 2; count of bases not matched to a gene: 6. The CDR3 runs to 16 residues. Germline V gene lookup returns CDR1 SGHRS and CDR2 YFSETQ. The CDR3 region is CASSLDPGGGQETQYF. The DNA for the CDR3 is TGCGCCAGCAGCTTGGACCCCGGGGGGGGTCAAGAGACCCAGTACTTC.

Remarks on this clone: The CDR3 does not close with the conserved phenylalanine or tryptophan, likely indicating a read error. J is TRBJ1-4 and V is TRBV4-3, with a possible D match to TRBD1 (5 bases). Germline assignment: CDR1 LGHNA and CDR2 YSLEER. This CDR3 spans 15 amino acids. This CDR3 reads CASSQAQVAGEKLFV. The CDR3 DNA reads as TGCGCCAGCAGCCAAGCCCAGGTCGCGGGGGAAAAGCTGTTTGTT.

The CDR3 DNA reads as TGTGCCAGCAGTACTTCTAGCACAGATACGCAGTATTTT. Its translation is CASSTSSTDTQYF. The chain joins TRBV27 to TRBJ2-3; D call uncertain. V lost 5 bases, J lost 0 bases, and 6 bases lay in between. The CDR3 spans 13 residues. Looked up from germline, CDR1 is MNHEY and CDR2 is SMNVEV (reference sequence).